These 19 T cell receptor beta chains originate from one sample sequenced in a study of T cell clonality in common variable immunodeficiency. The data were produced by immunoSEQ multiplex PCR, yet TCRdb's version contains in-frame clones alone and is incomplete. The sample includes around 81,000 clones, none of them occurring once. The sequenced sample was peripheral blood mononuclear cells. The receptors were gathered from a person aged 18 to 75 in good health.

This clone has a count of ten or more. The CDR3 end falls 3 residues outside the read, so it is completed with the germline J gene. The gene calls are TRBV12-3 or TRBV12-4 and TRBJ2-3; 8 bases agree with TRBD1. V was clipped by 6 bases and J by 0 bases; unmatched bases: 5. CDR3 length: 15 residues. The CDR3 sequence: CASSAGGLSTDTQYF. The sequenced CDR3 bases are TGTGCCAGCAGCGCAGGGGGCCTTAGCACAGATACG.

This clone occurred a few times. The read ends 3 residues early relative to the CDR3; the germline J gene fills the gap. The rearrangement joins TRBV5-1 to TRBJ1-1; 7 bases map to TRBD1. V lost 7 bases and J lost 0; bases outside the gene matches: 9. The CDR3 totals 15 residues. Germline CDR1 is SGHRS and CDR2 is YFSETQ. The CDR3 here is CASSLGGPLNTEAFF. The CDR3 bases that were read are TGCGCCAGCTCCCTAGGGGGCCCATTGAACACTGAA. Based on the CDR3 plus reference TRBV5-1 and TRBJ1-1, the full variable domain is KAGVTQTPRYLIKTRGQQVTLSCSPISGHRSVSWYQQTPGQGLQFLFEYFSETQRNKGNFPGRFSGRQFSNSRSEMNVSTLELGDSALYLCASSLGGPLNTEAFFGQGTRLTVV.

This clone has just a few counts. The read terminates 3 residues ahead of where the CDR3 ends, so the germline J gene completes it. This sequence joins TRBV7-2 and TRBJ2-7; TRBD2 matches at 10 bases. J lost 2 bases, V lost 2 bases, and 3 bases had no gene match. Germline V gene lookup returns CDR1 SGHTA and CDR2 FQGNSA. The CDR3 consists of 15 residues. Partial CDR3 DNA: TGTGCCAGCAGCTTACGACTAGCGGGTCCCTACGAG. Translated: CASSLRLAGPYE. The entire CDR3 sequence reads CASSLRLAGPYEQYF. Based on the CDR3 plus reference TRBV7-2 and TRBJ2-7, the full variable domain is GAGVSQSPSNKVTEKGKDVELRCDPISGHTALYWYRQSLGQGLEFLIYFQGNSAPDKSGLPSDRFSAERTGGSVSTLTIQRTQQEDSAVYLCASSLRLAGPYEQYFGPGTRLTVT.

This clone came up many times. The read ends 3 residues early relative to the CDR3; the germline J gene fills the gap. This CDR3 is also generated by other DNA sequences in the sample. V usage is TRBV19 and J usage is TRBJ2-3, with D tentatively TRBD2 (5 bases). V was cut by 5 bases and J by 3 bases, with 9 bases left in between. CDR1 is LNHDA, CDR2 SQIVND, per germline (reference sequence). The CDR3 spans 13 residues. The DNA read from the CDR3 is TGTGCCAGTAGTCTGAGCGGAACAGATACG. Its protein is CASSLSGTDT. The whole CDR3 reads CASSLSGTDTQYF.

This clone was seen many times. The read gets to within 3 residues of the CDR3 end, and the germline J gene fills in the rest. The chain uses TRBV19 and TRBJ2-5, with D uncertain. V was trimmed by 2 bases and J by 5 bases, leaving 6 bases between them. CDR3 length equals 12 residues. From germline, CDR1 is LNHDA and CDR2 SQIVND (reference sequence). The chain's CDR3 is CASSINSETQYF. CDR3 DNA (partial): TGTGCCAGTAGTATAAACAGCGAGACC.

This clone appeared a few times. The CDR3 end is not reached by the read, which stops 3 residues before it; the germline J gene fills it in. This chain uses TRBV7-9 with TRBJ2-7; TRBD1 matches 11 bases. The CDR3 loop spans 15 amino acids. After removal of 2 bases from V and 5 bases from J, the junction contained 5 bases not matched to a gene. From germline, CDR1 is SEHNR and CDR2 FQNEAQ (reference sequence). The DNA read from the CDR3 is TGTGCCAGCAGCTTATGGTCGGGACAGGGGGACGAG. Translating it yields CASSLWSGQGDE. The CDR3 as a whole reads CASSLWSGQGDEQYF.

This clone has at least ten counts. The CDR3 end lies 3 residues beyond the end of the read and is filled in from the germline J gene. J is TRBJ2-1 and V is TRBV5-6; D might be TRBD1 (6 bases). The length of the CDR3 is 13 residues. Germline CDR1 reads SGHDT; CDR2 reads YYEEEE. Trimming removed 4 bases at V and 8 bases at J, with 13 bases between. CDR3 DNA (partial): TGTGCCAGCAGCCTAACAGGGTCCTATGAG. Its protein product is CASSLTGSYE. The entire CDR3 is CASSLTGSYEQFF.

This clone appeared many times. Sequencing ends 3 residues short of the CDR3 end; the germline J gene provides the rest. V usage is TRBV7-3 and J usage is TRBJ2-5; a weak D match, TRBD1 (5 bases). Germline CDR1 reads SGHTA; CDR2 reads FQGTGA. This CDR3 comprises 13 residues. V was trimmed by 2 bases and J by 3 bases, leaving 7 bases between them. CDR3 sequence: CASSLAQEETQYF. The part of the CDR3 DNA that was read is TGTGCCAGCAGCTTAGCACAGGAAGAGACC.

This clone was found many times. The sequence runs out 3 residues before the end of the CDR3; the remainder is reconstructed from the germline J gene. This rearrangement joins TRBV5-1 to TRBJ1-1; TRBD1 agrees at 9 bases. This CDR3 spans 17 amino acids. The V segment lost 0 bases and the J segment 5 bases; nucleotides outside the gene matches: 11. Germline V CDR1 and CDR2: SGHRS, YFSETQ. The CDR3 sequence is CASSLALGQGQGTEAFF. CDR3 DNA (partial): TGCGCCAGCAGCTTGGCCTTGGGGCAGGGACAGGGTACTGAA.

This clone came up many times. The sequenced fragment ends 3 residues before the CDR3 boundary, so the rest is inferred from the germline J gene. The chain couples TRBV20-1 to TRBJ1-4; 8 bases line up with TRBD1. Trimming at V came to 0 bases and at J to 5 bases, leaving 5 bases not matched to a gene. The germline gives CDR1 DFQATT, CDR2 SNEGSKA (reference sequence). The CDR3 sequence is 15 residues long. CDR3 in amino acids: CSARDLDRGNEKLFF. Partial CDR3 DNA: TGCAGTGCTAGAGATCTCGACAGGGGCAATGAAAAA.

At least ten counts were recorded for this clone. Read coverage stops 3 residues before the CDR3 terminus; the germline J gene supplies the remainder. The chain has TRBV19 and TRBJ1-2; 9 positions agree with TRBD1. The CDR3 runs to 13 residues. Trimming at V came to 5 bases and at J to 6 bases, leaving 4 bases not matched to a gene. Germline-derived CDR1 and CDR2 are LNHDA and SQIVND (reference sequence). The CDR3 bases that were read are TGTGCCAGTAGTGTACAGGGGGCAGATGGC. Translated: CASSVQGADG. Given in full, the CDR3 is CASSVQGADGYTF.

Points on this clone: At one boundary the junction diverges from the germline segment, which might be a read error. From the germline J gene comes the end of the CDR3, since the read stops 3 residues before it. The J gene is TRBJ2-7, the V gene TRBV7-9; no definite D call. The CDR3 contains 11 residues. Germline CDR1 SEHNR, CDR2 FQNEAQ (reference sequence). The sequenced CDR3 bases are TGTACCAGCAGCGAGGCCTACGAG. Translating gives CTSSEAYE. The CDR3 in its entirety is CTSSEAYEQYF.

This clone has ten or more counts. The read ends 3 residues early relative to the CDR3; the germline J gene fills the gap. The chain is built from TRBV7-9 and TRBJ1-2, with D perhaps matching TRBD1 (6 bases). With 5 bases removed from V and 6 bases from J, the gap between germline ends came to 10 bases. The CDR3 runs to 12 residues. The germline gives CDR1 SEHNR, CDR2 FQNEAQ (reference sequence). Incomplete CDR3 DNA: TGTGCCAGCAGCCAACAGGGACATGGC. Translation gives CASSQQGHG. The full CDR3 is CASSQQGHGYTF.

This clone was observed many times. CDR3: CASSLVYGTGELFF. The DNA read from the CDR3 is TGTGCCAGCAGCTTAGTGTACGGCACCGGGGAG. The chain joins TRBV7-2 to TRBJ2-2; D gene uncertain. The read gets to within 3 residues of the CDR3 end, and the germline J gene fills in the rest. V gave up 1 base and J gave up 4 bases, with 7 bases separating them. In germline, CDR1 is SGHTA, CDR2 FQGNSA. The CDR3 runs 14 residues.

This clone was seen many times. The read falls 3 residues short of the CDR3 end, and the missing part is taken from the germline J gene. This sequence joins TRBV10-3 and TRBJ2-7; 10 nucleotides match TRBD2. Losses at the gene ends were 0 bases for V and 6 bases for J; bases not matched to a gene: 8. The germline CDR1 and CDR2 sequences are ENHRY and SYGVKD. The CDR3 has 16 residues. The CDR3 DNA, read in part, is TGTGCCATCAGTGAGTCCTTAGATAGCGGGAGGAGCGAG. The encoded protein is CAISESLDSGRSE. The full-length CDR3 reads as CAISESLDSGRSEQYF.

In its sample, this clone was seen many times. With the read ending 3 residues before the CDR3 end, the germline J gene is used to fill in that end. The rearrangement uses TRBV19 and TRBJ2-1; D perhaps matches TRBD2 (5 bases). The CDR3 contains 15 residues. Germline assignment: CDR1 LNHDA and CDR2 SQIVND (reference sequence). Trimming shortened V by 4 bases and J by 3 bases, and 13 bases separated the two germline ends. The covered CDR3 bases are TGTGCCAGTAGTAAGGTTTCCGGGGACTACAATGAG. As protein: CASSKVSGDYNE. The full CDR3 protein reads CASSKVSGDYNEQFF.

This clone was counted ten times or more. With the read ending 3 residues before the CDR3 end, the germline J gene is used to fill in that end. The rearrangement joins TRBV19 to TRBJ2-7; 8 bases map to TRBD2. There are 14 residues in the CDR3. J gave up 4 bases and V 4 bases, and 6 bases lay outside the gene matches. CDR1 and CDR2 from the germline V gene are LNHDA and SQIVND (reference sequence). The sequenced CDR3 bases are TGTGCCAGTAGTAGTGGCGGGGGGCTGTACGAG. This sequence encodes CASSSGGGLYE. The entire CDR3 reads CASSSGGGLYEQYF.

This clone was recorded a few times. An end of the junction differs from the germline gene, which may be a read error. The read finishes 3 residues shy of the CDR3 end, and the germline J gene is used to complete it. The chain is built from TRBV7-3 and TRBJ2-1, with D perhaps matching TRBD1 (6 bases). Germline CDR1 SGHTA, CDR2 FQGTGA. The CDR3 has 16 residues. CDR3 bases read: TGTGCCGGCAGCAAAGGCGGCAGGGGCCCCTCCAATGAG. This encodes CAGSKGGRGPSNE. From start to end, the CDR3 is CAGSKGGRGPSNEQFF.

This clone was counted many times. The CDR3 goes on 3 residues after the read ends, and that part is filled in from the germline J gene. The chain uses TRBV5-1 and TRBJ2-7; 7 positions agree with TRBD1. The CDR3 is 14 residues long. V lost 0 bases and J lost 5; bases outside the gene matches: 5. Germline CDR1 is SGHRS and CDR2 is YFSETQ. The part of the CDR3 DNA that was read is TGCGCCAGCAGCTTGGGACAGGGAACCCACGAG. It codes for CASSLGQGTHE. The full CDR3 reads CASSLGQGTHEQYF. The full variable domain, in which reference TRBV5-1 and TRBJ2-7 provide the parts outside the CDR3, is KAGVTQTPRYLIKTRGQQVTLSCSPISGHRSVSWYQQTPGQGLQFLFEYFSETQRNKGNFPGRFSGRQFSNSRSEMNVSTLELGDSALYLCASSLGQGTHEQYFGPGTRLTVT.